This T cell receptor beta chain was sequenced during a study of beta chain features in type 1 diabetes. As every portion of the isolated RNA was reverse transcribed, the sequencing read expressed TCRB transcripts. Generated by immunoSEQ multiplex PCR, the TCRdb table keeps only in-frame clones and is missing some. The sample has roughly 250,000 clones, 9.6% seen once. Researchers reported sorting CD4+ naive, central memory, regulatory and stem cell-like memory cells via CD45RO/CCR7/CD25/CD127/CD95/CD27. The sequenced sample was naive CD4+ T cells from blood. The receptor was derived from a woman under 30 in good health.

CDR3 sequence (DNA): TGTGCCAGCAGTGCCCAGGGAGGCACTGTCTATGGCTACACCTTC. The encoded protein is CASSAQGGTVYGYTF. J is TRBJ1-2 and V is TRBV6-1, with TRBD1 as a possible D gene (5 bases). This CDR3 contains 15 residues. CDR1 is MNHNS, CDR2 SASEGT, per germline. V lost 4 bases, J lost 4 bases, and 16 bases lay in between.